The rows below give T cell receptor beta chains drawn from one sample of a study of blood T cell repertoires in COVID-19. Assay: immunoSEQ multiplex PCR; the TCRdb copy retains only in-frame clones and omits some. The sample includes 84,000 or so clones, 85% of them seen just once. Specimen: peripheral blood. The origin of the receptors is an elderly man with active or convalescent COVID-19. Each CDR3 is given with its conserved first and last residue. The order of the fields is V gene, D gene, J gene, CDR3 protein. The D gene is left open where the match is weak.

v_call: TRBV5-1; d_call: TRBD1; j_call: TRBJ1-1; cdr3_aa: CASSRDRGGNTEAFF
v_call: TRBV19; d_call: TRBD1; j_call: TRBJ1-1; cdr3_aa: CASKDRGDTEAFF
v_call: TRBV6-6; d_call: TRBD1; j_call: TRBJ2-5; cdr3_aa: CASSYPGQGKETQYF
v_call: TRBV19; d_call: NA; j_call: TRBJ2-5; cdr3_aa: CASSPGDAGTQYF
v_call: TRBV6-2/TRBV6-3; d_call: TRBD1; j_call: TRBJ1-4; cdr3_aa: CASSYHRDRENEKLFF
v_call: TRBV10-3; d_call: TRBD1; j_call: TRBJ2-6; cdr3_aa: CAISATGVDSGANVLTF
v_call: TRBV6-5; d_call: NA; j_call: TRBJ2-1; cdr3_aa: CASRDRTYNEQFF
v_call: TRBV10-3; d_call: NA; j_call: TRBJ1-6; cdr3_aa: CAIRAGGAYNSPLHF
v_call: TRBV18; d_call: NA; j_call: TRBJ1-4; cdr3_aa: CASSPSNAGKNEKLFF
v_call: TRBV24-1; d_call: TRBD1; j_call: TRBJ2-3; cdr3_aa: CATSDRTGGTDTQYF
v_call: TRBV6-6; d_call: TRBD1; j_call: TRBJ1-1; cdr3_aa: CASRPGTGSTEAFF
v_call: TRBV28; d_call: TRBD1; j_call: TRBJ1-2; cdr3_aa: CASKSQGVTGTNYGYTF
v_call: TRBV7-6; d_call: NA; j_call: TRBJ2-3; cdr3_aa: CASSPRGGGNGDTQYF
v_call: TRBV6-2/TRBV6-3; d_call: TRBD2; j_call: TRBJ2-1; cdr3_aa: CASSSALAGAYNEQFF
v_call: TRBV5-1; d_call: TRBD1; j_call: TRBJ2-2; cdr3_aa: CASSGTETTGELFF
v_call: TRBV2; d_call: NA; j_call: TRBJ2-3; cdr3_aa: CASSGSLASPTDTQYF
v_call: TRBV27; d_call: NA; j_call: TRBJ2-1; cdr3_aa: CASSLPGGQGARNEQFF
v_call: TRBV7-6; d_call: NA; j_call: TRBJ2-3; cdr3_aa: CASTLGAASTDTQYF
v_call: TRBV2; d_call: TRBD1; j_call: TRBJ1-6; cdr3_aa: CATRGQGAQSPLHF
v_call: TRBV6-5; d_call: NA; j_call: TRBJ1-1; cdr3_aa: CASRADFRENTEAFF
v_call: TRBV18; d_call: TRBD1; j_call: TRBJ1-6; cdr3_aa: CASSPGQGYNSPLHF
v_call: TRBV19; d_call: TRBD1; j_call: TRBJ1-2; cdr3_aa: CASSPPGQGEGYTF
v_call: TRBV19; d_call: NA; j_call: TRBJ1-2; cdr3_aa: CASSKPGGGVGYTF
v_call: TRBV5-1; d_call: TRBD2; j_call: TRBJ2-5; cdr3_aa: CASSSGIEETQYF
v_call: TRBV5-1; d_call: NA; j_call: TRBJ2-3; cdr3_aa: CASSPGVHTDTQYF
v_call: TRBV5-1; d_call: NA; j_call: TRBJ1-4; cdr3_aa: CASSFRGAQTNEKLFF
v_call: TRBV2; d_call: NA; j_call: TRBJ2-5; cdr3_aa: CASSELRVETQYF
v_call: TRBV6-5; d_call: NA; j_call: TRBJ2-3; cdr3_aa: CASSYSGQGLADTQYF
v_call: TRBV5-1; d_call: TRBD1; j_call: TRBJ1-2; cdr3_aa: CASSPRQGGKNGYTF
v_call: TRBV28; d_call: NA; j_call: TRBJ2-3; cdr3_aa: CASRPALATTTADTQYF
v_call: TRBV19; d_call: NA; j_call: TRBJ1-3; cdr3_aa: CASSQIRVISGNTIYF
v_call: TRBV18; d_call: NA; j_call: TRBJ2-4; cdr3_aa: CASSPLGVGVKNIQYF
v_call: TRBV19; d_call: TRBD1; j_call: TRBJ1-2; cdr3_aa: CASSIDRGLGYTF
v_call: TRBV3-1/TRBV3-2; d_call: TRBD1; j_call: TRBJ1-2; cdr3_aa: CASSQGGTGVGYTF
v_call: TRBV19; d_call: TRBD1; j_call: TRBJ2-2; cdr3_aa: CASRTGGRGTGELFF
v_call: TRBV16; d_call: TRBD1; j_call: TRBJ1-5; cdr3_aa: CASSQSGQGGQPQHF
v_call: TRBV12-3/TRBV12-4; d_call: NA; j_call: TRBJ1-5; cdr3_aa: CASSLTGFQPQHF
v_call: TRBV7-2; d_call: NA; j_call: TRBJ2-1; cdr3_aa: CASSLSPVTYNEQFF
v_call: TRBV5-1; d_call: TRBD2; j_call: TRBJ2-1; cdr3_aa: CASSLGGGSNYEQFF
v_call: TRBV19; d_call: NA; j_call: TRBJ1-5; cdr3_aa: CASSIRAGGAGNQPQHF
v_call: TRBV18; d_call: TRBD2; j_call: TRBJ2-5; cdr3_aa: CASSSGSSQETQYF
v_call: TRBV19; d_call: TRBD2; j_call: TRBJ2-1; cdr3_aa: CASSIRGSSYNEQFF
v_call: TRBV2; d_call: TRBD1; j_call: TRBJ1-1; cdr3_aa: CASRLTGLNTEAFF
v_call: TRBV27; d_call: NA; j_call: TRBJ1-6; cdr3_aa: CASSFRDTNSPLHF
v_call: TRBV18; d_call: TRBD1; j_call: TRBJ1-1; cdr3_aa: CASSLEQGAGTEAFF
v_call: TRBV5-1; d_call: TRBD1; j_call: TRBJ2-3; cdr3_aa: CASSVEGQGDIDTQYF
v_call: TRBV27; d_call: TRBD1; j_call: TRBJ1-4; cdr3_aa: CASSRLQGGVEKLFF
v_call: TRBV19; d_call: TRBD1; j_call: TRBJ1-5; cdr3_aa: CASSTPGQGYNQPQHF
v_call: TRBV19; d_call: NA; j_call: TRBJ1-5; cdr3_aa: CASSIEVVGVGQPQHF
v_call: TRBV7-9; d_call: NA; j_call: TRBJ1-5; cdr3_aa: CASSQTGLANQPQHF
v_call: TRBV5-1; d_call: TRBD2; j_call: TRBJ2-2; cdr3_aa: CASSPGLAGVNTGELFF
v_call: TRBV3-1/TRBV3-2; d_call: TRBD2; j_call: TRBJ2-6; cdr3_aa: CASSQYSLAGGPGANVLTF
v_call: TRBV12-3/TRBV12-4; d_call: NA; j_call: TRBJ1-1; cdr3_aa: CASSKVPGLGAFF
v_call: TRBV11-2; d_call: NA; j_call: TRBJ2-1; cdr3_aa: CASSSLRGPEGSNEQFF
v_call: TRBV28; d_call: TRBD1; j_call: TRBJ1-5; cdr3_aa: CASSSDRTTSPQHF